These 32 T cell receptor beta chains were all obtained from the same sample, sequenced in a study of somatic mutations in cytotoxic T cells in rheumatoid arthritis. Sequencing used immunoSEQ multiplex PCR; TCRdb keeps in-frame clones, though not all of them. This sample has about 19,000 clones, with approximately 75% found just once. Input material: CD8+ T cells sorted from blood. The receptors were gathered from an adult with rheumatoid arthritis.

V and J are TRBV19 and TRBJ1-1; the D is unclear. This CDR3 spans 12 amino acids. With 5 bases removed from V and 6 bases from J, the gap between germline ends came to 10 bases. Looked up from germline, CDR1 is LNHDA and CDR2 is SQIVND (reference sequence). In nucleotides, the CDR3 is TGTGCCAGTAGTTCCCTATCTCCTGAAGCTTTCTTT. Translation: CASSSLSPEAFF.

The J gene is TRBJ2-3, the V gene TRBV5-5; 7 positions match TRBD2. The V segment lost 3 bases and the J segment 0 bases; nucleotides outside the gene matches: 7. From germline, CDR1 is SGHKS and CDR2 YYEKEE (reference sequence). The CDR3 length is 16 residues. CDR3 amino acids: CASSSRLAVSTDTQYF. The CDR3 nucleotides are TGTGCCAGCAGCTCCAGGCTAGCGGTTAGCACAGATACGCAGTATTTT.

A few counts support this clone. The chain is built from TRBV18 and TRBJ2-1; TRBD2 matches 9 bases. The germline gives CDR1 KGHSH, CDR2 LQKENI. V lost 3 bases and J lost 1; bases outside the gene matches: 4. The CDR3 loop spans 16 amino acids. This chain's CDR3 is CASSPSGGQSYNEQFF. CDR3 bases: TGTGCCAGCTCACCTAGCGGGGGCCAGTCCTACAATGAGCAGTTCTTC.

This clone was recorded only once. The chain joins TRBV7-9 to TRBJ1-2, with D possibly being TRBD1 (6 bases). Trimming removed 1 base from V and 6 bases from J, with 9 bases in between. From germline, CDR1 is SEHNR and CDR2 FQNEAQ (reference sequence). The length of the CDR3 is 13 residues. The CDR3 here is CASSLGAGDGYTF. CDR3 DNA: TGTGCCAGCAGCTTAGGGGCAGGGGATGGCTACACCTTC.

The chain recombines TRBV5-4 with TRBJ1-1; TRBD1 agrees at 7 bases. The CDR3 spans 15 residues. Germline V gene data show CDR1 as SGHNT and CDR2 as YYREEE (reference sequence). After removal of 4 bases from V and 4 bases from J, the junction contained 10 bases not matched to a gene. This CDR3 reads CASSPYTGVPTEAFF. CDR3 DNA: TGTGCCAGCAGCCCATACACAGGGGTACCCACTGAAGCTTTCTTT.

The V gene is TRBV7-9, the J gene TRBJ1-5; 7 nucleotides agree with TRBD1. The CDR3 sequence is 15 residues long. Trimming cost V 1 base and J 1 base; bases outside gene matches: 1. Germline CDR1 SEHNR, CDR2 FQNEAQ (reference sequence). The CDR3 reads CASSLGGGSNQPQHF. For the CDR3, the DNA is TGTGCCAGCAGCTTAGGAGGGGGCAGCAATCAGCCCCAGCATTTT. Filled out from reference TRBV7-9 and TRBJ1-5, the complete variable domain reads DTGVSQNPRHKITKRGQNVTFRCDPISEHNRLYWYRQTLGQGPEFLTYFQNEAQLEKSRLLSDRFSAERPKGSFSTLEIQRTEQGDSAMYLCASSLGGGSNQPQHFGDGTRLSIL.

The rearrangement links TRBV27 to TRBJ1-5, with D unresolved. Per germline, CDR1 MNHEY and CDR2 SMNVEV (reference sequence). Trimming shortened V by 5 bases and J by 0 bases, and 5 bases separated the two germline ends. The length of the CDR3 is 13 residues. The CDR3 coding sequence is TGTGCCAGCAGTCGTTATAGCAATCAGCCCCAGCATTTT. This translates into CASSRYSNQPQHF.

The chain carries TRBV7-8 and TRBJ1-1, with D possibly being TRBD1 (5 bases). Trimming shortened V by 4 bases and J by 5 bases, and 14 bases separated the two germline ends. Per germline, CDR1 SGHVS and CDR2 FQNEAQ. CDR3 size: 14 residues. CDR3 coding DNA: TGTGCCAGCAGCTCCCGGCGGGGGGGGACTGAAGCTTTCTTT. It specifies CASSSRRGGTEAFF.

On this clone: At the DNA level, this CDR3 is encoded by other sequences in the same sample as well. The chain combines TRBV5-1 with TRBJ2-3; 7 nucleotides match TRBD1. Trimming took 0 bases from V and 2 from J; bases not matched to a gene: 3. The CDR3 runs to 15 residues. CDR1 SGHRS and CDR2 YFSETQ come from the germline V gene. The CDR3 DNA follows: TGCGCCAGCAGCTTGGAGGGACAGCACACAGATACGCAGTATTTT. This gives the protein CASSLEGQHTDTQYF.

This clone occurred once. The J gene is TRBJ2-7, the V gene TRBV19, with D hard to call. Trimming took off 5 bases at V and 5 bases at J, with 16 bases between the two ends. CDR1 and CDR2 from the germline V gene are LNHDA and SQIVND (reference sequence). This CDR3 has 14 amino acids. The chain's CDR3 is CASSARRLPHEQYF. The DNA of the CDR3 is TGTGCCAGTAGTGCAAGACGCCTTCCTCACGAGCAGTACTTC. The whole variable domain, filled in from reference TRBV19 and TRBJ2-7, reads DGGITQSPKYLFRKEGQNVTLSCEQNLNHDAMYWYRQDPGQGLRLIYYSQIVNDFQKGDIAEGYSVSREKKESFPLTVTSAQKNPTAFYLCASSARRLPHEQYFGPGTRLTVT.

The V gene is TRBV4-3, the J gene TRBJ2-7; the D gene could be TRBD1 or TRBD2 (6 bases each). V lost 1 base to trimming and J lost 5 bases, with 15 bases between them. This CDR3 spans 15 amino acids. Germline CDR1 and CDR2: LGHNA and YSLEER. CDR3 region: CASSQVGTGRHEQYF. DNA of the CDR3: TGCGCCAGCAGCCAAGTGGGAACAGGGAGGCACGAGCAGTACTTC.

V and J are TRBV19 and TRBJ1-5; D may be TRBD1 (5 bases). V gave up 5 bases and J gave up 3 bases, with 14 bases separating them. This CDR3 region has 15 residues. CDR1 is LNHDA and CDR2 is SQIVND in the germline V gene (reference sequence). CDR3 coding DNA: TGTGCCAGTAGTCACAACGGACATGTCAATCAGCCCCAGCATTTT. Translating gives CASSHNGHVNQPQHF.

The chain uses TRBV7-9 and TRBJ2-3, with D perhaps TRBD1 (6 bases). There are 15 residues in the CDR3. CDR1 is SEHNR, CDR2 FQNEAQ, per germline (reference sequence). The V and J ends lost 7 bases and 6 bases respectively, with 20 bases between them. CDR3: CASTKRGGLQDTQYF. The CDR3 nucleotides read TGTGCCAGCACCAAACGAGGGGGATTACAGGATACGCAGTATTTT.

CDR3 nucleotide sequence: TGTGCCACCAGCATGCCTTACAGGGTCACCGGGGAGCTGTTTTTT. Residues: CATSMPYRVTGELFF. The chain couples TRBV15 to TRBJ2-2, with a tentative D call TRBD1 (6 bases). This CDR3 contains 15 residues. Germline V lookup: CDR1 LNHNV, CDR2 YYDKDF (reference sequence). Trimming stripped 4 bases from V and 4 bases from J, with 13 bases between.

This chain links TRBV5-4 with TRBJ1-4, with TRBD1 matching 9 bases. The germline V gene has CDR1 SGHNT and CDR2 YYREEE (reference sequence). CDR3 length equals 15 residues. Trimming removed 0 bases from V and 7 bases from J; junction bases left unmatched: 4. Here the CDR3 reads CASSLAGTGREKLFF. In DNA form, the CDR3 reads TGTGCCAGCAGCTTGGCTGGGACAGGGCGTGAAAAACTGTTTTTT.

Only a few counts were recorded for this clone. The chain joins TRBV19 to TRBJ1-2; perhaps TRBD1 as D (6 bases). Germline V gene lookup returns CDR1 LNHDA and CDR2 SQIVND (reference sequence). The CDR3 sequence is 16 residues long. The V end lost 4 bases, the J end lost 4 bases, and 19 bases lay between the germline ends. CDR3 protein: CASSTLRGHQTYGYTF. In DNA, the CDR3 is TGTGCCAGTAGTACCCTCAGGGGCCACCAGACCTATGGCTACACCTTC.

The chain employs TRBV7-6 and TRBJ1-3, with D unresolved. The CDR3 length is 15 residues. Looked up from germline, CDR1 is SGHVS and CDR2 is FNYEAQ. V was clipped by 1 base and J by 6 bases, with 13 bases between them. CDR3 residues: CASSLEGATENTIYF. The CDR3 DNA reads as TGTGCCAGCAGCTTAGAAGGAGCGACTGAAAACACCATATATTTT.

The rearrangement joins TRBV2 to TRBJ2-7; D ambiguous. CDR1 is SNHLY and CDR2 is FYNNEI in the germline V gene. The CDR3 runs 14 residues. Trimming shortened V by 0 bases and J by 4 bases, and 10 bases separated the two germline ends. The CDR3, as DNA: TGTGCCAGCAGTGAAGCGCTTCGGATTTACGAGCAGTACTTC. Protein: CASSEALRIYEQYF.

For the CDR3, the DNA is TGTGCCAGCAGTTTAAGGTATAGCAATCAGCCCCAGCATTTT. This gives the protein CASSLRYSNQPQHF. The V gene is TRBV28, the J gene TRBJ1-5; D is unclear. Germline values: CDR1 MDHEN, CDR2 SYDVKM. V shed 2 bases and J shed 0 bases, with 5 bases lying between them. This CDR3 comprises 14 residues.

This rearrangement joins TRBV5-4 to TRBJ2-5, with D possibly matching TRBD1 (6 bases). Trimming pared 3 bases from V and 2 bases from J, leaving 14 bases between. Germline V gene sequence: CDR1 SGHNT, CDR2 YYREEE (reference sequence). This CDR3 contains 15 residues. CDR3 residues: CASSWAGTLQETQYF. In nucleotides, the CDR3 is TGTGCCAGCAGCTGGGCTGGGACACTACAAGAGACCCAGTACTTC.

The V gene is TRBV7-2, the J gene TRBJ2-3, with 10 bases that match TRBD2. J lost 4 bases, V lost 8 bases, and 9 bases had no gene match. The CDR3 runs to 15 residues. The germline V gene encodes CDR1 SGHTA and CDR2 FQGNSA. As DNA, the CDR3 is TGTGCCAGCGGAATAGCGGGAGGCGAGTCAGATACGCAGTATTTT. This encodes CASGIAGGESDTQYF.

Written as DNA, the CDR3 is TGTGCCAGCAGCGTAGCGGTAGCGTACGATGAGCAGTTCTTC. Protein product: CASSVAVAYDEQFF. The chain has TRBV9 and TRBJ2-1; possible D gene TRBD2, 5 bases. Germline V gene lookup returns CDR1 SGDLS and CDR2 YYNGEE. The CDR3 has 14 residues. Trimming took 0 bases from V and 8 from J, leaving 12 bases between them.

The chain employs TRBV14 and TRBJ2-1; D remains unclear. The germline CDR1 and CDR2 sequences are SGHDN and FVKESK. The CDR3 covers 13 residues. Trimming pared 0 bases from V and 9 bases from J, leaving 9 bases between. CDR3 DNA: TGTGCCAGCAGCCAAGATTACACGAGTGAGCAGTTCTTC. Its translation: CASSQDYTSEQFF. Full variable domain (outside the CDR3, taken from reference TRBV14 and TRBJ2-1): EAGVTQFPSHSVIEKGQTVTLRCDPISGHDNLYWYRRVMGKEIKFLLHFVKESKQDESGMPNNRFLAERTGGTYSTLKVQPAELEDSGVYFCASSQDYTSEQFFGPGTRLTVL.

The chain carries TRBV6-4 and TRBJ1-1, with no clear D. Germline V lookup: CDR1 MRHNA, CDR2 SNTAGT. The CDR3 totals 15 residues. V was trimmed by 9 bases and J by 1 base, leaving 18 bases between them. In DNA, the CDR3 is TGTGCCAGAGGAGTAACGGCTCACTGGAACACTGAAGCTTTCTTT. It is translated as CARGVTAHWNTEAFF.

The chain has TRBV4-1 and TRBJ2-7; tentative D call: TRBD1 (5 bases). Deletions cut 4 bases from V and 1 base from J, with 8 bases between. Germline V lookup: CDR1 MGHRA, CDR2 YSYEKL. CDR3 length: 13 amino acids. For the CDR3, the DNA is TGCGCCAGCAGCCCGACAGCGTCCTACGAGCAGTACTTC. The encoded protein is CASSPTASYEQYF.

In this sample, this clone turned up once. The rearrangement links TRBV9 to TRBJ2-3, with 8 nucleotides matching TRBD2. Trimming took 0 bases from V and 0 from J; bases not matched to a gene: 3. The CDR3 covers 16 residues. Germline values: CDR1 SGDLS, CDR2 YYNGEE. CDR3 protein: CASSVGSGASTDTQYF. The DNA of the CDR3 is TGTGCCAGCAGCGTAGGTAGCGGGGCTAGCACAGATACGCAGTATTTT. Supplemented by reference TRBV9 and TRBJ2-3, the full variable domain reads DSGVTQTPKHLITATGQRVTLRCSPRSGDLSVYWYQQSLDQGLQFLIQYYNGEERAKGNILERFSAQQFPDLHSELNLSSLELGDSALYFCASSVGSGASTDTQYFGPGTRLTVL.

V gene TRBV10-3 combines with J gene TRBJ1-2; D remains ambiguous. Per germline, CDR1 ENHRY and CDR2 SYGVKD. Trimming pared 8 bases from V and 4 bases from J, leaving 17 bases between. This CDR3 comprises 14 residues. In DNA, the CDR3 is TGTGCCATCGGTTTTCGGGAAGGCGTCTATGGCTACACCTTC. Translated: CAIGFREGVYGYTF.

The genes are TRBV5-1 and TRBJ2-3; D unclear. This CDR3 region has 15 residues. Between the trimmed V and J ends, which lost 0 bases and 5 bases, there was a span of 13 bases. The germline CDR1 and CDR2 sequences are SGHRS and YFSETQ. In nucleotides, the CDR3 is TGCGCCAGCAGCTTGGAGGTGCAGGCAGGAGATACGCAGTATTTT. This encodes CASSLEVQAGDTQYF.

J is TRBJ2-1 and V is TRBV13, with 7 nucleotides matching TRBD1. There are 13 residues in the CDR3. V was pared by 5 bases and J by 6 bases, with 4 bases of the junction left unmatched. The V gene's germline CDR1 is PRHDT and CDR2 FYEKMQ (reference sequence). The CDR3 bases are TGTGCCAGCAGCGAAGGGACAGTCAATGAGCAGTTCTTC. This translates into CASSEGTVNEQFF.

This clone was recorded a few times. The rearrangement uses TRBV4-2 and TRBJ2-7, with D unresolved. The CDR3 length is 14 residues. Germline CDR1 and CDR2: LGHNA and YNFKEQ. Trimming stripped 1 base from V and 2 bases from J, with 9 bases between. The CDR3 DNA sequence: TGTGCCAGCAGCCAAGCAGTCTCTGCCTACGAGCAGTACTTC. It is translated as CASSQAVSAYEQYF.

The rearrangement uses TRBV7-9 and TRBJ1-1; 7 nucleotides align to TRBD1. Looked up from germline, CDR1 is SEHNR and CDR2 is FQNEAQ (reference sequence). The CDR3 loop spans 19 amino acids. V gave up 5 bases and J gave up 5 bases; unmatched junction bases: 23. CDR3 sequence reads: CASSVRQGGLPRERTEAFF. CDR3 nucleotide sequence: TGTGCCAGCAGCGTCCGACAGGGTGGCCTTCCACGAGAACGTACTGAAGCTTTCTTT.

The CDR3: CSVESTGMVTELFF. CDR3 coding DNA: TGCAGCGTTGAGTCGACAGGGATGGTTACGGAGCTGTTTTTT. The V and J genes are TRBV29-1 and TRBJ2-2; 7 bases are a match to TRBD1. The CDR3 contains 14 residues. Germline V gene data show CDR1 as SQVTM and CDR2 as ANQGSEA. The ends lost 3 bases at V and 10 bases at J; junction bases unmatched: 11.